The 2 T cell receptor beta chains presented below share a single source sample, sequenced in a study of T cells in Graves' hyperthyroidism and ophthalmopathy. The TCR beta CDR3 regions underwent amplification using RNA transcripts as the source. Using the HTBI primer set, a first-round RT-PCR was run on the TCR CDR3. A single record per CDR3 protein comes from TCRdb applying MiXCR to the multiplex PCR reads. The sample comprises about 290,000 distinct CDR3 sequences, roughly 14% of which are singletons, and almost 8% rests with the top ten. The sample was blood. The source of these receptors is a woman in her 30s with Graves' hyperthyroidism that later progressed to Graves' ophthalmopathy.

This clonotype came up many times. J is TRBJ2-2 and V is TRBV6-5, with D unclear. Trimming cost V 0 bases and J 1 base, with 6 bases left between them. Per germline, CDR1 MNHEY and CDR2 SVGAGI. The CDR3 has 15 residues. CDR3 in amino acids: CASSYSDGNTGELFF. The CDR3 bases are TGTGCCAGCAGTTACTCGGACGGGAACACCGGGGAGCTGTTTTTT.

Ten or more counts support this clonotype. The chain links TRBV20-1 to TRBJ2-7; D remains ambiguous. Germline CDR1 is DFQATT and CDR2 is SNEGSKA (reference sequence). CDR3 length equals 8 residues. CDR3 in DNA: TGCAGGCACTACGAGCAGTACTTC. Its protein is CRHYEQYF.